This T cell receptor (beta chain) was captured in a study of blood T cell repertoires in COVID-19. About the research overall: COVID-19 samples from acute and convalescent phases originated in the United States, Italy and Spain. T cells, B-cell-depleted T cells, or PBMCs provided the cDNA or gDNA that served as material.

This clone occurred once. The Seattle site enrolled patients during active infection and followed them longitudinally. Trimming at V came to 4 bases and at J to 10 bases, leaving 6 bases not matched to a gene. The CDR3 totals 12 residues. Germline V gene lookup returns CDR1 GTSNPN and CDR2 SVGIG (reference sequence). The protocol was immunoSEQ multiplex PCR, while the TCRdb copy is restricted to in-frame clones and leaves out a portion. The data contain around 400,000 clones, 70% to 90% of them singletons. The source of this sequence is a woman aged 25 to 39 with COVID-19, enrolled during active disease. This chain links TRBV30 with TRBJ2-1; 8 nucleotides align to TRBD1. The sample taken for sequencing was peripheral blood. CDR3 protein: CAWTSQGEEQFF. The CDR3 coding sequence is TGTGCCTGGACCTCACAGGGGGAAGAGCAGTTCTTC.